The rows below give T cell receptor beta chains drawn from one sample of a study of blood T cell repertoires in COVID-19. The protocol was immunoSEQ multiplex PCR, while the TCRdb copy is restricted to in-frame clones and leaves out a portion. The data show some 200,000 clones, about 80% seen once. The sequenced material came from peripheral blood. The receptors shown here come from a man aged 25-45 years with active or convalescent COVID-19. The CDR3 runs from the conserved cysteine through the conserved F or W. D genes are given only for firm matches. For some rows the clone size is stated as once, few or many, or as a class when expanded; others skip it.

TRBJ1-5,.,TRBV12-3/TRBV12-4,.,CASSPLPNQPQHF,TGTGCCAGCAGTCCCCTCCCGAATCAGCCCCAGCATTTT
TRBJ1-1,.,TRBV30,TRBD1,CAWSTGGFTEAFF,TGTGCCTGGAGCACAGGGGGGTTCACTGAAGCTTTCTTT
TRBJ1-2,.,TRBV5-5,TRBD1,CASSLAAGGAMRGYTF,TGTGCCAGCAGCTTGGCGGCAGGGGGCGCTATGAGAGGCTACACCTTC
TRBJ2-7,.,TRBV11-3,TRBD1,CASSLGQGLTAEQYF,TGTGCCAGCAGCTTAGGACAGGGATTGACCGCCGAGCAGTACTTC
TRBJ2-7,.,TRBV2,TRBD1,CASSPLTGAGEQYF,TGTGCCAGCAGTCCCTTGACAGGGGCGGGGGAGCAGTACTTC
TRBJ2-2,.,TRBV7-9,TRBD1,CASSSRGQGNTGELFF,TGTGCCAGCAGCTCCAGGGGACAGGGGAACACCGGGGAGCTGTTTTTT
TRBJ2-2,.,TRBV5-4,.,CAFKTRAGELFF,TGTGCCTTTAAGACGAGGGCCGGGGAGCTGTTTTTT
TRBJ1-3,.,TRBV2,.,CASSESGPGNTIYF,TGTGCCAGCAGTGAATCAGGGCCTGGAAACACCATATATTTT
TRBJ1-1,.,TRBV11-3,.,CASSPRDDGTAARAFF,TGTGCCAGCAGCCCGAGGGATGACGGGACTGCCGCCAGAGCTTTCTTT
TRBJ2-3,.,TRBV7-7,TRBD2,CASSLGLAGDDTQYF,TGTGCTAGCAGCCTGGGACTAGCGGGGGACGATACGCAGTATTTT
TRBJ1-3,.,TRBV28,.,CASSYPGGPGNTIYF,TGTGCCAGCAGCTATCCCGGGGGGCCTGGAAACACCATATATTTT
TRBJ1-1,.,TRBV24-1,.,CATSEDSLANTEAFF,TGTGCCACCAGTGAGGACTCTTTGGCGAACACTGAAGCTTTCTTT
TRBJ1-6,.,TRBV10-1,.,CASSDLTGPYNSPLHF,TGCGCCAGCAGTGATCTAACTGGGCCTTATAATTCACCCCTCCACTTT
TRBJ2-2,.,TRBV18,.,CASSATDPNTGELFF,TGTGCCAGCTCAGCGACAGACCCGAACACCGGGGAGCTGTTTTTT
TRBJ2-3,once,TRBV5-6,TRBD2,CASSLSSGLTDTQYF,TGTGCCAGCAGCTTGAGTAGCGGGCTTACAGATACGCAGTATTTT
TRBJ2-3,.,TRBV9,TRBD2,CASSVAGGGGTDTQYF,TGTGCCAGCAGCGTAGCCGGCGGGGGAGGCACAGATACGCAGTATTTT
TRBJ2-2,.,TRBV4-3,TRBD1,CASSLGDLQGTGELFF,TGCGCCAGCAGCCTGGGGGACCTACAGGGGACCGGGGAGCTGTTTTTT
TRBJ1-2,.,TRBV28,TRBD1,CASSGPGQGPYGYTF,TGTGCCAGCAGTGGACCGGGACAGGGGCCTTATGGCTACACCTTC
TRBJ2-7,.,TRBV28,TRBD1,CASSPGTEAYEQYF,TGTGCCAGCAGTCCGGGGACAGAAGCCTACGAGCAGTACTTC
TRBJ2-1,.,TRBV30,.,CAGVRDFSNEQFF,TGTGCCGGAGTCCGGGACTTCAGCAATGAGCAGTTCTTC
TRBJ2-5,.,TRBV28,.,CASAPGGSQETQYF,TGTGCCAGTGCCCCGGGGGGCAGTCAAGAGACCCAGTACTTC
TRBJ1-2,once,TRBV6-4,TRBD1,CASSDSRGLGYTF,TGTGCCAGCAGTGACAGTAGGGGGCTCGGCTACACCTTC
TRBJ1-1,.,TRBV28,.,CASSLSLDRRPFF,TGTGCCAGCAGTTTATCCCTGGACAGACGGCCTTTCTTT
TRBJ2-3,few,TRBV6-4,TRBD2,CASSDSRREGSTDTQYF,TGTGCCAGCAGTGACTCGAGGCGGGAGGGGAGCACAGATACGCAGTATTTT
TRBJ1-1,few,TRBV19,TRBD1,CASSFLRGTGKDTEAFF,TGTGCCAGTAGTTTTCTCCGGGGGACAGGGAAGGACACTGAAGCTTTCTTT
TRBJ2-3,.,TRBV27,TRBD2,CASSLASGRVGTDTQYF,TGTGCCAGCAGTTTAGCTAGCGGGAGGGTAGGCACAGATACGCAGTATTTT
TRBJ2-7,.,TRBV6-1,.,CASSGIGLESSYEQYF,TGTGCCAGCAGTGGCATTGGACTTGAGAGCTCCTACGAGCAGTACTTC
TRBJ2-2,.,TRBV30,.,CAWSPLNPGELFF,TGTGCCTGGAGTCCCCTAAACCCCGGGGAGCTGTTTTTT
TRBJ2-1,.,TRBV4-1,TRBD2,CASSPAGLTSGSLGSNEQFF,TGCGCCAGCAGCCCCGCCGGTCTAACTAGCGGGAGTCTGGGGTCCAATGAGCAGTTCTTC
TRBJ1-1,few,TRBV20-1,.,CSASRSGDEAFF,TGCAGTGCTAGTAGGTCGGGTGATGAAGCTTTCTTT
TRBJ2-1,.,TRBV28,.,CAILGTALNEQFF,TGTGCCATCCTCGGGACTGCTCTCAATGAGCAGTTCTTC
TRBJ2-7,.,TRBV6-6,TRBD1,CASSVGDRAYEQYF,TGTGCCAGCAGTGTGGGGGACAGGGCCTACGAGCAGTACTTC
TRBJ2-3,once,TRBV4-1,TRBD2,CASSQRGTSGSRDTDTQYF,TGCGCCAGCAGCCAAAGAGGGACTAGCGGGAGCCGTGACACAGATACGCAGTATTTT
TRBJ1-2,few,TRBV5-5,TRBD1,CASSLGDSPNYGYTF,TGTGCCAGCAGCTTGGGGGACAGCCCCAACTATGGCTACACCTTC
TRBJ1-1,.,TRBV24-1,TRBD1,CATSDWGTGGAFF,TGTGCCACCAGTGACTGGGGGACAGGGGGGGCTTTCTTT
TRBJ2-1,once,TRBV10-1,TRBD2,CASAGTSVPNEQFF,TGCGCCAGCGCCGGGACTAGCGTTCCCAATGAGCAGTTCTTC
TRBJ1-2,.,TRBV27,.,CASSLLGPNYGYTF,TGTGCCAGCAGTTTACTGGGGCCGAACTATGGCTACACCTTC
TRBJ1-5,.,TRBV4-1,TRBD1,CASSQADRDDQPQHF,TGCGCCAGCAGCCAAGCGGACAGGGACGATCAGCCCCAGCATTTT
TRBJ2-1,once,TRBV3-1/TRBV3-2,.,CASSRYGDEQFF,TGTGCCAGCAGCCGCTACGGGGATGAGCAGTTCTTC
TRBJ1-2,.,TRBV4-3,TRBD1,CASSQEQGTDGYTF,TGCGCCAGCAGCCAGGAACAGGGGACAGATGGCTACACCTTC